This entry lists 27 T cell receptor beta chains sequenced from one sample in a study of cytomegalovirus exposure and HLA in healthy donors. In the PCR, 60 Vbeta and 13 Jbeta primers were used. Using immunoSEQ multiplex PCR, the repertoire was profiled, and TCRdb retains in-frame clones only, with some absent. This table holds approximately 70,000 clones, around 74% found once. Sequencing used PBMCs. The receptor set was obtained from a human donor in good health.

This clone was seen a handful of times. The chain carries TRBV6-4 and TRBJ1-1; TRBD1 is a possible D gene (6 bases). Germline-derived CDR1 and CDR2 are MRHNA and SNTAGT. The CDR3 loop spans 13 amino acids. V lost 2 bases to trimming and J lost 5 bases, with 9 bases between them. Written as DNA, the CDR3 is TGTGCCAGCAGTGACGAGGGGGGGACTGAAGCTTTCTTT. Protein product: CASSDEGGTEAFF.

This clone was detected ten times or more. The chain couples TRBV6-4 to TRBJ2-3; 8 positions match TRBD2. The CDR3 sequence is 14 residues long. The J segment lost 9 bases and the V segment lost 8 bases, leaving 13 bases of the junction unmatched. Germline CDR1 MRHNA, CDR2 SNTAGT. The CDR3 bases are TGTGCCAGCCGTAGCGGGACGGGGACGTGGACGCAGTATTTT. Its protein is CASRSGTGTWTQYF.

This clone was seen more than once but under ten times. This rearrangement joins TRBV7-3 to TRBJ2-3; TRBD2 matches at 8 bases. The junction had 1 base not matched to a gene; V was cut back by 4 bases and J by 1 base. CDR1 is SGHTA and CDR2 is FQGTGA in the germline V gene. The CDR3 runs 14 residues. The DNA of the CDR3 is TGTGCCAGCAGCTCGGGAGGGGGCACAGATACGCAGTATTTT. Protein sequence: CASSSGGGTDTQYF.

The chain carries TRBV7-9 and TRBJ2-7; D is undetermined. Germline V CDR1 and CDR2: SEHNR, FQNEAQ (reference sequence). The CDR3 has 14 residues. Trimming took 1 base from V and 4 from J, leaving 11 bases between them. CDR3 region: CASSLESAGYEQYF. CDR3 nucleotide sequence: TGTGCCAGCAGCTTAGAGTCAGCCGGGTACGAGCAGTACTTC.

This chain uses TRBV4-1 with TRBJ2-7; 9 bases map to TRBD1. Germline CDR1 is MGHRA and CDR2 is YSYEKL. The CDR3 is 16 residues long. V was pared by 1 base and J by 3 bases, with 7 bases of the junction left unmatched. The CDR3 bases are TGCGCCAGCAGCCAAGTACGAGGACAGGGGTACTACGAGCAGTACTTC. Translating it yields CASSQVRGQGYYEQYF.

The chain couples TRBV29-1 to TRBJ2-3, with D possibly matching TRBD2 (6 bases). CDR1 SQVTM and CDR2 ANQGSEA come from the germline V gene. CDR3 length: 14 amino acids. Trimming pared 7 bases from V and 2 bases from J, leaving 16 bases between. Here the CDR3 reads CSAAGDSPTDTQYF. CDR3 sequence (DNA): TGCAGCGCAGCCGGGGACTCCCCCACAGATACGCAGTATTTT.

This chain uses TRBV10-3 with TRBJ2-7; perhaps TRBD1 as D (6 bases). CDR1 is ENHRY and CDR2 is SYGVKD in the germline V gene. The CDR3 contains 12 residues. Trimming pared 5 bases from V and 4 bases from J, leaving 9 bases between. The DNA of the CDR3 is TGTGCCATCAGTCCCAGGGGATACGAGCAGTACTTC. Amino acid sequence: CAISPRGYEQYF.

The chain has TRBV27 and TRBJ1-1; D unclear. The CDR3 covers 13 residues. V shed 5 bases and J shed 4 bases, with 11 bases lying between them. From germline, CDR1 is MNHEY and CDR2 SMNVEV (reference sequence). As DNA, the CDR3 is TGTGCCAGCAGTCCTTGGGGAGGCACTGAAGCTTTCTTT. Residues: CASSPWGGTEAFF.

The chain employs TRBV4-1 and TRBJ2-7, with a weak D call TRBD1 (6 bases). V was cut by 3 bases and J by 6 bases, with 9 bases left in between. There are 12 residues in the CDR3. Germline CDR1 is MGHRA and CDR2 is YSYEKL. CDR3 nucleotide sequence: TGCGCCAGCAGCCAGGGGGCCAGCGAGCAGTACTTC. Translated: CASSQGASEQYF.

The gene calls are TRBV4-1 and TRBJ2-7, with 8 bases that match TRBD2. With 1 base clipped from V and 6 bases from J, the junction kept 8 bases outside the gene matches. Germline values: CDR1 MGHRA, CDR2 YSYEKL. CDR3 size: 15 residues. In nucleotides, the CDR3 is TGCGCCAGCAGCCAAGCACCTACCGGGGGGGTCGAGCAGTACTTC. It specifies CASSQAPTGGVEQYF.

To note about this clone: Other DNA sequences in this sample translate to the same CDR3. J is TRBJ2-7 and V is TRBV6-5, with 9 bases aligning to TRBD2. Germline trimming cut 3 bases from V and 3 bases from J; bases unmatched to any gene: 6. The length of the CDR3 is 15 residues. Germline loops: CDR1 MNHEY, CDR2 SVGAGI. The CDR3 here is CASSYPGTSIYEQYF. Here the CDR3 DNA reads TGTGCCAGCAGTTATCCAGGGACTAGCATCTACGAGCAGTACTTC.

This sequence joins TRBV29-1 and TRBJ1-1; D not resolved. The CDR3 loop spans 13 amino acids. The V end was cut by 5 bases, the J end by 5 bases, with 15 bases between. Germline V gene lookup returns CDR1 SQVTM and CDR2 ANQGSEA. CDR3 sequence reads: CSVFSKAGTEAFF. The CDR3 nucleotides read TGCAGCGTTTTCAGCAAGGCCGGGACTGAAGCTTTCTTT. The full variable domain, in which reference TRBV29-1 and TRBJ1-1 provide the parts outside the CDR3, is SAVISQKPSRDICQRGTSLTIQCQVDSQVTMMFWYRQQPGQSLTLIATANQGSEATYESGFVIDKFPISRPNLTFSTLTVSNMSPEDSSIYLCSVFSKAGTEAFFGQGTRLTVV.

This clone has ten or more counts. The chain uses TRBV5-5 and TRBJ2-7, with D tentatively TRBD2 (6 bases). V gave up 4 bases and J gave up 3 bases, with 20 bases separating them. Germline V CDR1 and CDR2: SGHKS, YYEKEE (reference sequence). CDR3 length: 16 amino acids. CDR3 in DNA: TGTGCCAGCAGCCTTTCCATTCCGGGACTGTTCTACGAGCAGTACTTC. This codes for CASSLSIPGLFYEQYF. The entire variable domain, with the rest obtained from reference TRBV5-5 and TRBJ2-7, is as follows: DAGVTQSPTHLIKTRGQQVTLRCSPISGHKSVSWYQQVLGQGPQFIFQYYEKEERGRGNFPDRFSARQFPNYSSELNVNALLLGDSALYLCASSLSIPGLFYEQYFGPGTRLTVT.

This clone occurred once. This rearrangement joins TRBV7-3 to TRBJ2-5; 9 positions match TRBD1. The CDR3 spans 15 residues. The V segment lost 2 bases and the J segment 4 bases; nucleotides outside the gene matches: 5. Germline CDR1 reads SGHTA; CDR2 reads FQGTGA. Written as DNA, the CDR3 is TGTGCCAGCAGCTTACGGGACAGGGAGGGAGAGACCCAGTACTTC. The encoded protein is CASSLRDREGETQYF.

V and J are TRBV29-1 and TRBJ1-1; a weak D match, TRBD1 (5 bases). From germline, CDR1 is SQVTM and CDR2 ANQGSEA. This CDR3 is built from 13 residues. Trimming pared 3 bases from V and 1 base from J, leaving 9 bases between. CDR3 protein: CSVDRGGNTEAFF. The CDR3 DNA reads TGCAGCGTTGACCGGGGGGGGAACACTGAAGCTTTCTTT. The full variable domain, rest sourced from reference TRBV29-1 and TRBJ1-1, is SAVISQKPSRDICQRGTSLTIQCQVDSQVTMMFWYRQQPGQSLTLIATANQGSEATYESGFVIDKFPISRPNLTFSTLTVSNMSPEDSSIYLCSVDRGGNTEAFFGQGTRLTVV.

This clone was detected once. The V and J genes are TRBV9 and TRBJ2-1, with 7 bases identical to TRBD1. The CDR3 length is 14 residues. Germline assignment: CDR1 SGDLS and CDR2 YYNGEE. Trimming cost V 4 bases and J 4 bases; bases outside gene matches: 5. The CDR3 DNA sequence: TGTGCCAGCAGCTCCATGGACAGGTACAATGAGCAGTTCTTC. Its translation: CASSSMDRYNEQFF.

This clone has a handful of counts. The chain links TRBV19 to TRBJ2-5; possibly TRBD2 for D (7 bases). The CDR3 has 17 residues. V was cut by 7 bases and J by 4 bases, with 25 bases left in between. Per germline, CDR1 LNHDA and CDR2 SQIVND (reference sequence). DNA of the CDR3: TGTGCCAGTAAGAGTAGGTCTAGCGGAAGGGGGGGAGAGACCCAGTACTTC. Translation: CASKSRSSGRGGETQYF.

The chain's CDR3 is CASTPTAETQIISGNTIYF. For the CDR3, the DNA is TGTGCCAGCACCCCCACGGCAGAGACACAGATTATCTCTGGAAACACCATATATTTT. V gene TRBV7-8 combines with J gene TRBJ1-3; unclear D gene. Germline CDR1 is SGHVS and CDR2 is FQNEAQ. V gave up 7 bases and J gave up 0 bases, with 25 bases separating them. This CDR3 region has 19 residues.

This sequence joins TRBV30 and TRBJ2-7; no reliable D call. This CDR3 region has 13 residues. In germline, CDR1 is GTSNPN, CDR2 SVGIG (reference sequence). The V end lost 0 bases, the J end lost 2 bases, and 8 bases lay between the germline ends. The CDR3 here is CAWSVSVTYEQYF. For the CDR3, the DNA is TGTGCCTGGAGTGTTTCGGTAACCTACGAGCAGTACTTC. Filled out from reference TRBV30 and TRBJ2-7, the complete variable domain reads SQTIHQWPATLVQPVGSPLSLECTVEGTSNPNLYWYRQAAGRGLQLLFYSVGIGQISSEVPQNLSASRPQDRQFILSSKKLLLSDSGFYLCAWSVSVTYEQYFGPGTRLTVT.

This clone was recorded a few times. This rearrangement joins TRBV25-1 to TRBJ1-1, with TRBD1 matching over 7 bases. Per germline, CDR1 MGHDK and CDR2 SYGVNS. The CDR3 consists of 15 residues. The V segment lost 3 bases and the J segment 1 base; nucleotides outside the gene matches: 5. This chain's CDR3 is CASSEADRANTEAFF. CDR3 DNA sequence: TGTGCCAGCAGTGAGGCAGACAGGGCGAACACTGAAGCTTTCTTT.

The J gene is TRBJ2-5, the V gene TRBV30; D is possibly TRBD2 (5 bases). The end of the DNA is better explained by TRBJ2-7, so the J call may be wrong. This CDR3 is built from 17 residues. Germline V CDR1 and CDR2: GTSNPN, SVGIG (reference sequence). DNA for the CDR3: TGTGCCTGGAGTCCCCACCTCCGGGCCCCCGGCGGGTACGAGCAGTACTTC. As protein: CAWSPHLRAPGGYEQYF.

The gene calls are TRBV15 and TRBJ2-5, with D tentatively TRBD1 (6 bases). With 9 bases removed from V and 1 base from J, the gap between germline ends came to 15 bases. CDR1 is LNHNV, CDR2 YYDKDF, per germline (reference sequence). The CDR3 is made up of 14 amino acids. CDR3 sequence reads: CATGASRGQETQYF. The CDR3 bases are TGTGCCACGGGGGCTTCTAGGGGCCAAGAGACCCAGTACTTC.

V and J are TRBV5-1 and TRBJ2-7; D not resolved. The CDR3 has 15 amino acids. CDR1 and CDR2 from the germline V gene are SGHRS and YFSETQ. V lost 0 bases and J 0 bases, leaving 10 bases between the germline ends. The CDR3 DNA follows: TGCGCCAGCAGCTTGGTACCCTACGGCTCCTACGAGCAGTACTTC. Translation gives CASSLVPYGSYEQYF. The complete variable domain, with remaining parts taken from reference TRBV5-1 and TRBJ2-7, reads KAGVTQTPRYLIKTRGQQVTLSCSPISGHRSVSWYQQTPGQGLQFLFEYFSETQRNKGNFPGRFSGRQFSNSRSEMNVSTLELGDSALYLCASSLVPYGSYEQYFGPGTRLTVT.

This chain connects TRBV6-1 to TRBJ2-7, with D perhaps TRBD1 (5 bases). This CDR3 region has 15 residues. The germline V gene has CDR1 MNHNS and CDR2 SASEGT. V shed 2 bases and J shed 2 bases, with 13 bases lying between them. Written as DNA, the CDR3 is TGTGCCAGCAGTGAACGCGGAGACAGCGCCTACGAGCAGTACTTC. Protein: CASSERGDSAYEQYF.

The V call is TRBV7-6, the J call TRBJ1-1; D unresolved. Germline loops: CDR1 SGHVS, CDR2 FNYEAQ. V was cut by 4 bases and J by 5 bases, with 17 bases left in between. The CDR3 length is 15 residues. The CDR3 DNA follows: TGTGCCAGCAGCTCATTCCAAGGAGGCACAACTGAAGCTTTCTTT. Its protein product is CASSSFQGGTTEAFF.

The chain has TRBV10-1 and TRBJ2-3, with 9 bases identical to TRBD1. CDR3 length equals 14 residues. Germline CDR1 and CDR2: WNHNN and SYGVQD (reference sequence). Germline trimming cut 6 bases from V and 2 bases from J; bases unmatched to any gene: 3. CDR3 in DNA: TGCGCCAGCAGCACAGGGGGCAACACAGATACGCAGTATTTT. Translated, it gives CASSTGGNTDTQYF.

This clone was seen a few times. The chain combines TRBV6-1 with TRBJ1-6; tentative D call: TRBD1 (5 bases). This CDR3 spans 13 amino acids. The germline CDR1 and CDR2 sequences are MNHNS and SASEGT. Deletions cut 6 bases from V and 8 bases from J, with 11 bases between. CDR3 region: CASSGRDYSPLHF. The CDR3 DNA follows: TGTGCCAGCAGCGGCAGGGACTATTCACCCCTCCACTTT.